Shown below are 8 T cell receptor beta chains from a single sample sequenced in a study of a mutant IDH1 vaccine in newly diagnosed glioma (dated by TCRdb to about 2021). The antigens for these receptors are not known. The library was obtained by the immunoSEQ multiplex PCR assay. The immuneACCESS repertoire file appears here via TCRdb, limited to in-frame rearrangements. These files lack a portion of the clones; in checked studies, under half of the deficit traces to unresolved V genes, and the cause of the others is not known. This sample holds some 32,000 clones; roughly nine tenths were observed only once. The ten most abundant clones make up about 2.2% of the sample. The time point label for this specimen denotes: week 47, end of study. Each vaccine dose, consisting of 300 ug of a 20-mer mutant IDH1 peptide in Montanide, was administered subcutaneously with topical imiquimod. This material consisted of PBMCs, taken from a glioma patient whose treatment included an IDH1 peptide vaccine. These receptors were obtained from a man aged 35-49 years with glioma.

On this clone itself: Its ends do not fully match the called genes, so a read error is possible. This chain joins TRBV7-7 and TRBJ2-1; 8 bases fit TRBD2. The CDR3 contains 16 residues. Per the germline V gene, CDR1 is SSHAT and CDR2 is FNYEAQ (reference sequence). DNA of the CDR3: TGTGCTAGCAGCTTGGGGAGCGGGGGAGACCACAATGAGCAGTTCTTC. Protein: CASSLGSGGDHNEQFF.

This sequence joins TRBV19 and TRBJ1-1, with a possible D match to TRBD1 (5 bases). The germline V gene has CDR1 LNHDA and CDR2 SQIVND (reference sequence). The V end lost 3 bases, the J end lost 6 bases, and 14 bases lay between the germline ends. The CDR3 is made up of 14 amino acids. The chain's CDR3 is CASSISGGRAEAFF. The CDR3 DNA follows: TGTGCCAGTAGTATCTCTGGGGGAAGGGCTGAAGCTTTCTTT. Using reference TRBV19 and TRBJ1-1 for the parts outside the CDR3, the full variable domain is DGGITQSPKYLFRKEGQNVTLSCEQNLNHDAMYWYRQDPGQGLRLIYYSQIVNDFQKGDIAEGYSVSREKKESFPLTVTSAQKNPTAFYLCASSISGGRAEAFFGQGTRLTVV.

The chain combines TRBV11-3 with TRBJ2-1; D ambiguous. The V gene's germline CDR1 is SGHNT and CDR2 YENEEA. This CDR3 contains 12 residues. V was shortened by 8 bases and J by 12 bases, with 17 bases between the two germline ends. The CDR3 spells CASGLSYGVQFF. CDR3 nucleotide sequence: TGTGCCAGCGGCCTAAGCTATGGTGTGCAGTTCTTC.

J is TRBJ2-1 and V is TRBV6-5, with TRBD1 matching 11 bases. The ends lost 0 bases at V and 6 bases at J; junction bases unmatched: 4. Germline CDR1 MNHEY, CDR2 SVGAGI. This CDR3 region has 16 residues. CDR3 sequence reads: CASSYSGQGAGNEQFF. The CDR3 region has the DNA TGTGCCAGCAGTTACTCCGGACAGGGGGCGGGCAATGAGCAGTTCTTC.

The J gene is TRBJ2-3, the V gene TRBV7-2; D uncertain. V was shortened by 1 base and J by 5 bases, with 7 bases between the two germline ends. The germline CDR1 and CDR2 sequences are SGHTA and FQGNSA. This CDR3 has 13 residues. The CDR3 DNA follows: TGTGCCAGCAGCTTAGAAGTGTTAGATACGCAGTATTTT. Protein sequence: CASSLEVLDTQYF. The full variable domain, in which reference TRBV7-2 and TRBJ2-3 provide the parts outside the CDR3, is GAGVSQSPSNKVTEKGKDVELRCDPISGHTALYWYRQSLGQGLEFLIYFQGNSAPDKSGLPSDRFSAERTGGSVSTLTIQRTQQEDSAVYLCASSLEVLDTQYFGPGTRLTVL.

The chain has TRBV28 and TRBJ1-2; D call uncertain. CDR1 and CDR2 (germline): MDHEN, SYDVKM. The V end was cut by 6 bases, the J end by 4 bases, with 12 bases between. The CDR3 loop spans 13 amino acids. CDR3 protein: CASRSGGGYGYTF. The DNA for the CDR3 is TGTGCCAGCAGATCGGGCGGTGGCTATGGCTACACCTTC.

This chain links TRBV4-1 with TRBJ1-2; weak D call: TRBD1 (6 bases). V was clipped by 1 base and J by 3 bases, with 9 bases between them. The germline V gene encodes CDR1 MGHRA and CDR2 YSYEKL. The CDR3 covers 14 residues. CDR3 DNA: TGCGCCAGCAGCCAAGGTCCAGGGGACTATGGCTACACCTTC. As protein: CASSQGPGDYGYTF.

A single count supports this clone. The CDR3, as DNA: TGTGCCATCAGTGTGTCTAGCGGAATAGGGGGAGATCAGCCCCAGCATTTT. Amino acid sequence: CAISVSSGIGGDQPQHF. The J gene is TRBJ1-5, the V gene TRBV10-3; D is possibly TRBD1 (6 bases). Trimming removed 4 bases from V and 5 bases from J, with 21 bases in between. This CDR3 is built from 17 residues. Germline loops: CDR1 ENHRY, CDR2 SYGVKD.